This T cell receptor beta chain was captured by sequencing in a study of CXCR3-negative and CXCR3-positive naive CD8 T cells. Each TRB cDNA library was prepared by 5' RACE (with UMI labels). TCRdb re-called the 5' RACE reads and shows each CDR3 protein once, DNA omitted. This table holds roughly 90,000 distinct CDR3 sequences. Sequenced input: naive CXCR3- CD8+ T cells from blood. As to subset: CD45RO-CCR7+CD27+CD95- naive CD8+ T cells lacking CXCR3 (TNR3-). This clonotype was obtained from a human donor in good health. Some clones in this sample may be carry-over from other donors' samples.

CDR3 sequence reads: CATSSKDYGYTF. The chain joins TRBV15 to TRBJ1-2. This CDR3 has 12 amino acids. Germline V gene data show CDR1 as LNHNV and CDR2 as YYDKDF (reference sequence). Filled out from reference TRBV15 and TRBJ1-2, the complete variable domain reads DAMVIQNPRYQVTQFGKPVTLSCSQTLNHNVMYWYQQKSSQAPKLLFHYYDKDFNNEADTPDNFQSRRPNTSFCFLDIRSPGLGDTAMYLCATSSKDYGYTFGSGTRLTVV.